These 24 T cell receptor beta chains were sequenced from one sample in a study of blood T cells in healthy people across ages. The authors ran a second PCR of about 7 to 12 cycles using a sample-barcoded 5' primer and a J-beta primer mix. Via MiXCR, TCRdb re-called the 5' RACE reads, giving one row per CDR3 protein. The data contain some 790,000 distinct CDR3 sequences, 25% to 35% of them singletons. Sequencing input: blood. These receptors originate from an elderly woman in good health.

The J gene is TRBJ2-2, the V gene TRBV5-1; tentative D call: TRBD1 (6 bases). Trimming stripped 2 bases from V and 4 bases from J, with 12 bases between. The CDR3 is 15 amino acids. CDR1 SGHRS and CDR2 YFSETQ come from the germline V gene. CDR3 loop: CASSLGQYGTGELFF. Written as DNA, the CDR3 is TGCGCCAGCAGCTTAGGACAGTACGGCACCGGGGAGCTGTTTTTT.

V gene TRBV29-1 combines with J gene TRBJ2-7; the D is unclear. Trimming pared 5 bases from V and 3 bases from J, leaving 5 bases between. Germline CDR1 is SQVTM and CDR2 is ANQGSEA. This CDR3 is built from 10 residues. Here the CDR3 DNA reads TGCAGCGTTAAGGACTACGAGCAGTACTTC. Translating gives CSVKDYEQYF.

In its sample, this clonotype was seen a few times. This clone may be a read error of a much larger clone one base away. The chain carries TRBV5-4 and TRBJ2-3; D unresolved. Germline lookup yields CDR1 SGHNT and CDR2 YYREEE (reference sequence). The CDR3 contains 12 residues. V lost 3 bases to trimming and J lost 4 bases, with 6 bases between them. CDR3 DNA: TGTGCCAGCAGCTCGAAGGCAGATACGCAGTATTTT. Protein sequence: CASSSKADTQYF.

Many counts were recorded for this clonotype. The CDR3 DNA is TGTGCCAGCAGCCCTTTAGCGGGGCGCCGGGGCAATGAGCAGTTCTTC. This encodes CASSPLAGRRGNEQFF. The chain uses TRBV27 and TRBJ2-1; 8 bases are a match to TRBD2. The CDR3 totals 16 residues. Germline assignment: CDR1 MNHEY and CDR2 SMNVEV (reference sequence). Unmatched junction bases numbered 13, after V lost 6 bases and J lost 6 bases.

Details on this clonotype: This could be a read error, since a much larger clone is one nucleotide away. The V and J genes are TRBV11-2 and TRBJ2-7; possible D gene TRBD1, 5 bases. CDR1 and CDR2 (germline): SGHAT, FQNNGV. Trimming removed 8 bases from V and 4 bases from J, with 15 bases in between. The CDR3 loop spans 13 amino acids. CDR3 residues: CASGRQGFYEQYF. CDR3 nucleotide sequence: TGTGCCAGCGGCCGTCAGGGTTTTTACGAGCAGTACTTC.

This clonotype was observed many times. The genes are TRBV20-1 and TRBJ1-2; tentative D call: TRBD1 (6 bases). The germline V gene has CDR1 DFQATT and CDR2 SNEGSKA (reference sequence). With 5 bases removed from V and 4 bases from J, the gap between germline ends came to 23 bases. The length of the CDR3 is 16 residues. The CDR3 DNA follows: TGCAGTGCTGTCAAAATCGGGGCAGGGGAAGGCTATGGCTACACCTTC. Translating gives CSAVKIGAGEGYGYTF.

There are many counts of this clonotype. The chain uses TRBV6-6 and TRBJ2-1; D is tentatively TRBD1 or TRBD2 (6 bases each). In germline, CDR1 is MNHNY, CDR2 SVGAGI (reference sequence). V was shortened by 6 bases and J by 2 bases, with 14 bases between the two germline ends. This CDR3 is 15 amino acids long. The CDR3 here is CASSPQGGAYNEQFF. The CDR3 DNA reads as TGTGCCAGCAGCCCACAGGGAGGCGCCTACAATGAGCAGTTCTTC.

This clonotype was recorded many times. The chain carries TRBV29-1 and TRBJ2-1, with D maybe TRBD2 (6 bases). The CDR3 has 15 residues. V was shortened by 6 bases and J by 0 bases, with 15 bases between the two germline ends. CDR1 SQVTM and CDR2 ANQGSEA come from the germline V gene. CDR3 DNA: TGCAGCGTCTTCGGGGGTTGGAGCTCCTACAATGAGCAGTTCTTC. This sequence encodes CSVFGGWSSYNEQFF.

This clonotype was counted at least ten times. The V call is TRBV7-9, the J call TRBJ2-3; 8 positions agree with TRBD2. The CDR3 sequence is 15 residues long. V lost 5 bases and J lost 1; bases outside the gene matches: 5. CDR1 is SEHNR and CDR2 is FQNEAQ in the germline V gene (reference sequence). The CDR3 loop reads CASSPWRGGTDTQYF. The CDR3 coding sequence is TGTGCCAGCAGCCCCTGGCGGGGGGGCACAGATACGCAGTATTTT.

The chain employs TRBV29-1 and TRBJ1-1; D is unresolved. V dropped 4 bases and J dropped 3 bases, with 15 bases sitting between them. The CDR3 is 14 amino acids. Per the germline V gene, CDR1 is SQVTM and CDR2 is ANQGSEA. The CDR3 DNA reads as TGCAGCGTTGCCCGACCACAGAGGGACACTGAAGCTTTCTTT. Translated, it gives CSVARPQRDTEAFF.

This clonotype was detected only a few times. Just one base apart from a much larger clone, this may be a read error. The rearrangement uses TRBV7-2 and TRBJ2-5; 8 bases agree with TRBD1. The J call may be wrong; the DNA end is better matched by TRBJ2-7. The germline V gene encodes CDR1 SGHTA and CDR2 FQGNSA. This CDR3 is 16 amino acids long. This CDR3 reads CASSLGLTRGRREQYF. The CDR3, as DNA: TGTGCCAGCAGCTTAGGGTTGACCAGGGGGCGGCGCGAGCAGTACTTC.

V gene TRBV9 combines with J gene TRBJ2-5; 8 nucleotides line up with TRBD2. The V gene end was trimmed by 0 bases and the J gene end by 1 base; junction bases not matched to a gene: 2. Germline lookup yields CDR1 SGDLS and CDR2 YYNGEE. The CDR3 is 15 amino acids. The CDR3 protein is CASSVAGGLQETQYF. The DNA for the CDR3 is TGTGCCAGCAGCGTAGCGGGAGGGCTCCAAGAGACCCAGTACTTC.

The V call is TRBV11-3, the J call TRBJ2-3; 16 nucleotides agree with TRBD2. The CDR3 is made up of 16 amino acids. From germline, CDR1 is SGHNT and CDR2 YENEEA. Trimming at V came to 4 bases and at J to 10 bases, leaving 8 bases not matched to a gene. This CDR3 is CASSSGTSGGARSQYF. For the CDR3, the DNA is TGTGCCAGCAGCTCCGGGACTAGCGGGGGGGCCAGGTCGCAGTATTTT.

This clonotype has at least ten counts. The chain employs TRBV7-2 and TRBJ1-2; D uncertain. Trimming took off 5 bases at V and 2 bases at J, with 12 bases between the two ends. The CDR3 length is 14 residues. CDR1 is SGHTA, CDR2 FQGNSA, per germline. CDR3 DNA: TGTGCCAGCAGCCCCCGACGGACGAACTATGGCTACACCTTC. Translated, it gives CASSPRRTNYGYTF. Full variable domain (remainder filled in from reference TRBV7-2 and TRBJ1-2): GAGVSQSPSNKVTEKGKDVELRCDPISGHTALYWYRQSLGQGLEFLIYFQGNSAPDKSGLPSDRFSAERTGGSVSTLTIQRTQQEDSAVYLCASSPRRTNYGYTFGSGTRLTVV.

About this clonotype itself: A much larger clone is a single base away; this may be a read error. The genes are TRBV10-3 and TRBJ1-1; D uncertain. Germline-derived CDR1 and CDR2 are ENHRY and SYGVKD. This CDR3 has 13 residues. The CDR3 nucleotides are TGTGTCATCAAACTGGGAATTGACACTGAAGCTTTCTTT. Protein product: CVIKLGIDTEAFF.

This clonotype was found many times. V is TRBV10-1 and J is TRBJ2-3, with D maybe TRBD1 (6 bases). CDR1 WNHNN and CDR2 SYGVQD come from the germline V gene (reference sequence). The CDR3 extends over 16 amino acids. Trimming took off 4 bases at V and 0 bases at J, with 14 bases between the two ends. CDR3: CASSGLGAASTDTQYF. As DNA, the CDR3 is TGCGCCAGCAGTGGATTGGGGGCCGCGAGCACAGATACGCAGTATTTT.

This clonotype was detected a few times. This chain joins TRBV3-1 and TRBJ1-2, with unresolved D. The germline gives CDR1 LGHDT, CDR2 YNNKEL (reference sequence). Trimming removed 1 base from V and 0 bases from J, with 9 bases in between. The CDR3 is made up of 15 amino acids. The CDR3 DNA reads TGTGCCAGCAGCCAAGGGACGGTTTCTAACTATGGCTACACCTTC. It translates to CASSQGTVSNYGYTF.

The chain employs TRBV30 and TRBJ2-3, with D uncertain. The V end lost 2 bases, the J end lost 1 base, and 4 bases lay between the germline ends. Germline CDR1 is GTSNPN and CDR2 is SVGIG (reference sequence). The CDR3 spans 12 residues. CDR3: CAWSHGTDTQYF. CDR3 nucleotides: TGTGCCTGGAGTCATGGCACAGATACGCAGTATTTT.

V gene TRBV6-1 combines with J gene TRBJ1-2; the match to TRBD1 covers 8 bases. CDR1 MNHNS and CDR2 SASEGT come from the germline V gene. The junction had 4 bases not matched to a gene; V was cut back by 6 bases and J by 7 bases. CDR3 length: 12 amino acids. The DNA for the CDR3 is TGTGCCAGCAGAATGACAGGGGCTGGCTACACCTTC. This translates into CASRMTGAGYTF.

Worth noting for this clonotype: Possible read error: a much larger clone is one base away. The chain employs TRBV20-1 and TRBJ2-1; 9 bases map to TRBD2. The CDR3 has 13 amino acids. V dropped 3 bases and J dropped 10; count of bases not matched to a gene: 7. Germline assignment: CDR1 DFQATT and CDR2 SNEGSKA (reference sequence). Here the CDR3 DNA reads TGCAGTGCTAGGGGACTAGCAACTTACGAGCAGTTCTTC. This sequence encodes CSARGLATYEQFF.

The sample holds many counts of this clonotype. V gene TRBV6-2 or TRBV6-3 combines with J gene TRBJ1-5, with D unclear. CDR1 and CDR2 from the germline V gene are MNHEY and SVGEGT. The CDR3 spans 10 residues. The CDR3 DNA reads TGTGAAAGTTTGGGTCAGCCCCAGCATTTT. It translates to CESLGQPQHF.

This clonotype has ten or more counts. V is TRBV27 and J is TRBJ1-6, with D hard to call. Between the trimmed V and J ends, which lost 2 bases and 4 bases, there was a span of 9 bases. Germline values: CDR1 MNHEY, CDR2 SMNVEV (reference sequence). The CDR3 is 15 amino acids. CDR3 in amino acids: CASSLKGPYNSPLHF. CDR3 in DNA: TGTGCCAGCAGTTTAAAGGGCCCATATAATTCACCCCTCCACTTT.

The J gene is TRBJ1-6, the V gene TRBV6-5, with D possibly matching TRBD1 (5 bases). Per the germline V gene, CDR1 is MNHEY and CDR2 is SVGAGI. The CDR3 contains 14 residues. V lost 8 bases and J lost 4, with 12 bases in between. The CDR3, as DNA: TGTGCCAGCTCAGTAGGGGCATATAATTCACCCCTCCACTTT. The encoded protein is CASSVGAYNSPLHF.

This clonotype showed up many times. It may be a read error: a sequence one base away is much more abundant. This chain connects TRBV15 to TRBJ2-1; perhaps TRBD2 as D (7 bases). With the DNA end fitting TRBJ2-7 better, the J assignment may be wrong. This CDR3 contains 15 residues. CDR1 and CDR2 from the germline V gene are LNHNV and YYDKDF (reference sequence). The CDR3 DNA reads as TGTGCCACAATCGGGGGCGGGAGCTCCTACAATGAGCAGTACTTC. Its translation is CATIGGGSSYNEQYF.